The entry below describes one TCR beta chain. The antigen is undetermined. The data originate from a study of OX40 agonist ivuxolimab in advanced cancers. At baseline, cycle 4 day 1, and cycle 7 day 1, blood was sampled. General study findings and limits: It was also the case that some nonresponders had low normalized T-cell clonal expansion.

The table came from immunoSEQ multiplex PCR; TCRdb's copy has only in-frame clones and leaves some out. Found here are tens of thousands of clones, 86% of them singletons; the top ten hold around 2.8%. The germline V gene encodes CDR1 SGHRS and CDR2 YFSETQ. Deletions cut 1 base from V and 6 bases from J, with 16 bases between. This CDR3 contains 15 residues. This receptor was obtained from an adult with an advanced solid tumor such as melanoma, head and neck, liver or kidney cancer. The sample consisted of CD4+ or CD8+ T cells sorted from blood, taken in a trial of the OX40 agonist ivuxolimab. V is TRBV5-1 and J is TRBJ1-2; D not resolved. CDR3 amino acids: CASSLTPKGMDGYTF. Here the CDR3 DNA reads TGCGCCAGCAGCTTGACCCCGAAAGGGATGGATGGCTACACCTTC. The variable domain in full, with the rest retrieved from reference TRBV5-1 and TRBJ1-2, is KAGVTQTPRYLIKTRGQQVTLSCSPISGHRSVSWYQQTPGQGLQFLFEYFSETQRNKGNFPGRFSGRQFSNSRSEMNVSTLELGDSALYLCASSLTPKGMDGYTFGSGTRLTVV.